Listed here are 2 T cell receptor beta chains from one sample, sequenced in a study of T cells in Graves' hyperthyroidism and ophthalmopathy. The CDR3 regions of TCR beta were amplified from RNA transcripts. With the HTBI primer set, the TCR CDR3 went through a first round of RT-PCR. TCRdb passed the multiplex PCR reads through MiXCR, listing each CDR3 protein once. This table has roughly 550,000 distinct CDR3 sequences, 15% to 20% appearing once. Sequenced sample: blood. These receptors were taken from a woman in her thirties with Graves' ophthalmopathy.

This clonotype was found many times. V is TRBV18 and J is TRBJ2-7; D not resolved. V dropped 4 bases and J dropped 2 bases, with 6 bases sitting between them. Germline-derived CDR1 and CDR2 are KGHSH and LQKENI. This CDR3 spans 12 amino acids. CDR3 DNA: TGTGCCAGCTCACATGAAACCTACGAGCAGTACTTC. Translating it yields CASSHETYEQYF.

This clonotype was counted ten times or more. The CDR3 sequence: CASLPGKLHADEQFF. CDR3 coding DNA: TGTGCCAGTCTGCCCGGGAAACTACATGCCGATGAGCAGTTCTTC. The chain couples TRBV7-2 to TRBJ2-1; possible D gene TRBD2, 5 bases. Trimming stripped 9 bases from V and 8 bases from J, with 23 bases between. The CDR3 has 15 amino acids. Germline values: CDR1 SGHTA, CDR2 FQGNSA.